The clone carrying this TCR beta chain came up once. These data originate in a study of blood T cell repertoires in COVID-19. Study-wide context: The United States, Italy and Spain provided the acute and convalescent COVID-19 samples.

Source study methods: Estimated nucleated cell counts came from reference gene primer amplification. Data came from immunoSEQ multiplex PCR; TCRdb stores just in-frame clones and leaves some out. V, J and clone size derive from that table, while D and trimming were established from the DNA sequence. The data hold approximately 110,000 clones, with approximately 90% observed a single time. The CDR3 sequence is 14 residues long. With 6 bases removed from V and 7 bases from J, the gap between germline ends came to 18 bases. Germline V gene lookup returns CDR1 SGHTA and CDR2 FQGNSA. This TCR was sampled from a human donor in a cohort sampled during active COVID-19. The sequenced sample was peripheral blood. The chain couples TRBV7-2 to TRBJ1-2; D gene ambiguous. CDR3 sequence: CASSPGKIIGGYTF. CDR3 DNA: TGTGCCAGCAGTCCCGGGAAAATAATCGGTGGCTACACCTTC. Full variable domain (remainder filled in from reference TRBV7-2 and TRBJ1-2): GAGVSQSPSNKVTEKGKDVELRCDPISGHTALYWYRQSLGQGLEFLIYFQGNSAPDKSGLPSDRFSAERTGGSVSTLTIQRTQQEDSAVYLCASSPGKIIGGYTFGSGTRLTVV.